Shown below are 23 T cell receptor beta chains from a single sample sequenced in a study of cytomegalovirus exposure and HLA in healthy donors. The primer mix had 60 Vbeta and 13 Jbeta primers. Clones were sequenced by immunoSEQ multiplex PCR, and TCRdb holds only the in-frame ones, with some missing. The data show roughly 230,000 clones, with about 93% seen just once and about 1.7% held by the top ten. The sequencing sample was made of PBMCs. The receptors stem from a girl aged 2 to 10 in good health and CMV-seronegative.

In regard to this clone: A read error may account for a junction end that differs from germline. The chain is built from TRBV19 and TRBJ1-5; D call uncertain. The CDR3 length is 13 residues. The germline V gene encodes CDR1 LNHDA and CDR2 SQIVND (reference sequence). CDR3 residues: CACRLGGNQPQHF. DNA of the CDR3: TGTGCCTGTAGGCTAGGTGGAAATCAGCCCCAGCATTTT.

The chain is built from TRBV13 and TRBJ2-5; 11 nucleotides align to TRBD2. The V segment lost 0 bases and the J segment 4 bases; nucleotides outside the gene matches: 13. Germline CDR1 and CDR2: PRHDT and FYEKMQ (reference sequence). The CDR3 is 19 amino acids. The CDR3 region has the DNA TGTGCCAGCAGCTTAGGGCCCCTGGGTAGCGGGGGGGCCGGAGAGACCCAGTACTTC. Translated: CASSLGPLGSGGAGETQYF.

The chain couples TRBV19 to TRBJ1-6; possibly TRBD1 for D (6 bases). V was shortened by 5 bases and J by 7 bases, with 18 bases between the two germline ends. Germline V gene data show CDR1 as LNHDA and CDR2 as SQIVND (reference sequence). This CDR3 spans 16 amino acids. CDR3 in DNA: TGTGCCAGTAGTGTGGGACACGAAGTACTAAATTCACCCCTCCACTTT. It specifies CASSVGHEVLNSPLHF.

V gene TRBV19 combines with J gene TRBJ2-2; D is perhaps TRBD2 (5 bases). The CDR3 length is 14 residues. Germline V gives CDR1 LNHDA, CDR2 SQIVND (reference sequence). V lost 6 bases and J lost 3, with 11 bases in between. The CDR3 nucleotides read TGTGCCAGTAGACGCGGGCGCGACACCGGGGAGCTGTTTTTT. Its protein is CASRRGRDTGELFF.

V is TRBV10-2 and J is TRBJ2-1; 7 nucleotides agree with TRBD2. Trimming at V came to 6 bases and at J to 8 bases, leaving 10 bases not matched to a gene. The CDR3 contains 14 residues. CDR1 and CDR2 (germline): WSHSY, SAAADI. The CDR3 nucleotides are TGCGCCAGCAGGTCAGCGGGGCGACCCGATGAGCAGTTCTTC. Its translation is CASRSAGRPDEQFF.

This rearrangement joins TRBV7-2 to TRBJ1-5; D unresolved. The germline V gene has CDR1 SGHTA and CDR2 FQGNSA. V was trimmed by 3 bases and J by 0 bases, leaving 3 bases between them. The CDR3 loop spans 13 amino acids. CDR3 in DNA: TGTGCCAGCAGCTTCAGTAGCAATCAGCCCCAGCATTTT. This encodes CASSFSSNQPQHF.

CDR3: CASSQETGDQPQHF. DNA for the CDR3: TGCGCCAGCAGCCAAGAAACAGGGGACCAGCCCCAGCATTTT. The J gene is TRBJ1-5, the V gene TRBV4-1, with 7 bases fitting TRBD1. Germline trimming cut 0 bases from V and 7 bases from J; bases unmatched to any gene: 3. Germline V gene data show CDR1 as MGHRA and CDR2 as YSYEKL. CDR3 length equals 14 residues.

With respect to this clone: In the same sample, other DNA sequences code for this CDR3. This chain connects TRBV28 to TRBJ1-5; weak D call: TRBD1 (6 bases). The germline gives CDR1 MDHEN, CDR2 SYDVKM. V was clipped by 2 bases and J by 4 bases, with 6 bases between them. This CDR3 contains 13 residues. CDR3 in DNA: TGTGCCAGCAGTTTACAGGGGAATCAGCCCCAGCATTTT. It is translated as CASSLQGNQPQHF.

The rearrangement joins TRBV10-3 to TRBJ1-1; TRBD1 matches at 8 bases. The CDR3 runs to 15 residues. The germline CDR1 and CDR2 sequences are ENHRY and SYGVKD. V shed 11 bases and J 5 bases; nucleotides not matched to a gene: 16. For the CDR3, the DNA is TGTGCCGTCCAGGGGGCCCTCCCCAGTGGGACTGAAGCTTTCTTT. Translated, it gives CAVQGALPSGTEAFF.

The V gene is TRBV19, the J gene TRBJ2-5, with D unresolved. V was clipped by 4 bases and J by 3 bases, with 3 bases between them. Germline V gives CDR1 LNHDA, CDR2 SQIVND (reference sequence). The CDR3 loop spans 11 amino acids. The CDR3 DNA sequence: TGTGCCAGTAGTAATAAAGAGACCCAGTACTTC. This gives the protein CASSNKETQYF.

V usage is TRBV4-1 and J usage is TRBJ2-1; D is perhaps TRBD2 (7 bases). There are 15 residues in the CDR3. V lost 3 bases to trimming and J lost 12 bases, with 21 bases between them. Germline-derived CDR1 and CDR2 are MGHRA and YSYEKL. The CDR3, as DNA: TGCGCCAGCAGCCAGTCTGCGGGGGCGGGGGTGGGGCAGTTCTTC. Its protein is CASSQSAGAGVGQFF.

The chain couples TRBV2 to TRBJ2-3, with 8 bases fitting TRBD2. J lost 2 bases, V lost 6 bases, and 10 bases had no gene match. Germline CDR1 reads SNHLY; CDR2 reads FYNNEI. CDR3 length: 16 residues. The CDR3 sequence: CASSSWAGGFTDTQYF. The CDR3 nucleotides are TGTGCCAGCAGCTCCTGGGCGGGGGGTTTCACAGATACGCAGTATTTT.

This chain uses TRBV14 with TRBJ1-1, with TRBD1 matching 8 bases. CDR1 and CDR2 (germline): SGHDN, FVKESK. The junction had 0 bases not matched to a gene; V was cut back by 2 bases and J by 4 bases. CDR3 length: 13 amino acids. The CDR3 nucleotides read TGTGCCAGCAGCCAAACAGGGGGCACTGAAGCTTTCTTT. It yields the protein CASSQTGGTEAFF.

The chain recombines TRBV2 with TRBJ1-1; 8 nucleotides agree with TRBD1. CDR1 SNHLY and CDR2 FYNNEI come from the germline V gene. V was clipped by 7 bases and J by 1 base; unmatched bases: 5. CDR3 length equals 14 residues. Written as DNA, the CDR3 is TGTGCCAGCACTAGGGGACAGGCGAACACTGAAGCTTTCTTT. Translating it yields CASTRGQANTEAFF.

The J gene is TRBJ2-3, the V gene TRBV15; D might be TRBD1 (5 bases). The length of the CDR3 is 15 residues. Germline V gives CDR1 LNHNV, CDR2 YYDKDF (reference sequence). With 0 bases removed from V and 1 base from J, the gap between germline ends came to 8 bases. This CDR3 is CATSREKGGTDTQYF. In DNA, the CDR3 is TGTGCCACCAGCAGAGAGAAAGGGGGCACAGATACGCAGTATTTT.

CDR3 loop: CSVGDLNSPDTQYF. Here the CDR3 DNA reads TGCAGCGTGGGAGACCTCAACAGCCCCGATACGCAGTATTTT. V is TRBV29-1 and J is TRBJ2-3; possibly TRBD2 for D (5 bases). V lost 6 bases and J lost 6, with 19 bases in between. From germline, CDR1 is SQVTM and CDR2 ANQGSEA. CDR3 length: 14 amino acids.

This rearrangement joins TRBV13 to TRBJ2-7, with TRBD2 matching over 14 bases. This CDR3 region has 18 residues. V dropped 2 bases and J dropped 4; count of bases not matched to a gene: 10. Germline V gives CDR1 PRHDT, CDR2 FYEKMQ (reference sequence). Here the CDR3 reads CASSLRPGTSGGDYEQYF. Here the CDR3 DNA reads TGTGCCAGCAGCTTACGACCCGGGACTAGCGGGGGAGATTACGAGCAGTACTTC.

This chain links TRBV11-2 with TRBJ2-7; D perhaps matches TRBD1 (6 bases). Germline CDR1 reads SGHAT; CDR2 reads FQNNGV. Trimming stripped 3 bases from V and 4 bases from J, with 10 bases between. This CDR3 has 13 amino acids. The CDR3 DNA is TGTGCCAGCAGCTTGGGGGCCCCATACGAGCAGTACTTC. Its protein product is CASSLGAPYEQYF.

V gene TRBV5-1 combines with J gene TRBJ2-1, with a weak D call TRBD1 (5 bases). Trimming cost V 4 bases and J 0 bases, with 11 bases left between them. CDR3 length: 15 residues. In germline, CDR1 is SGHRS, CDR2 YFSETQ. CDR3 residues: CASSPARVSYNEQFF. The CDR3 nucleotides read TGCGCCAGCAGCCCCGCCAGGGTCTCCTACAATGAGCAGTTCTTC.

The gene calls are TRBV19 and TRBJ2-5; D might be TRBD1 (5 bases). The DNA end favors TRBJ2-7, so the J call may be wrong. CDR1 and CDR2 from the germline V gene are LNHDA and SQIVND (reference sequence). The CDR3 has 16 residues. CDR3 loop: CASSRNLVDRAYEQYF. CDR3 sequence (DNA): TGTGCCAGTAGCCGAAATTTGGTAGACAGAGCCTACGAGCAGTACTTC.

The rearrangement uses TRBV29-1 and TRBJ1-1; D might be TRBD1 (5 bases). Trimming took 6 bases from V and 1 from J, leaving 12 bases between them. The CDR3 has 13 amino acids. CDR1 is SQVTM and CDR2 is ANQGSEA in the germline V gene. CDR3 in amino acids: CSVAFRANTEAFF. CDR3 DNA: TGCAGCGTCGCGTTCAGGGCGAACACTGAAGCTTTCTTT.

This clone has only one observation. J is TRBJ2-2 and V is TRBV5-4, with 8 bases identical to TRBD2. The V gene's germline CDR1 is SGHNT and CDR2 YYREEE (reference sequence). V trimming: 0 bases; J trimming: 6 bases; junction bases outside the gene matches: 7. This CDR3 has 16 residues. CDR3 DNA: TGTGCCAGCAGCTTGGCACCAGCGGGGGCAGCCGGGGAGCTGTTTTTT. Amino acids: CASSLAPAGAAGELFF. The full variable domain, with the rest looked up from reference TRBV5-4 and TRBJ2-2, is ETGVTQSPTHLIKTRGQQVTLRCSSQSGHNTVSWYQQALGQGPQFIFQYYREEENGRGNFPPRFSGLQFPNYSSELNVNALELDDSALYLCASSLAPAGAAGELFFGEGSRLTVL.

The chain uses TRBV2 and TRBJ1-3, with 7 bases fitting TRBD1. The J segment lost 0 bases and the V segment lost 7 bases, leaving 6 bases of the junction unmatched. The length of the CDR3 is 15 residues. Germline CDR1 is SNHLY and CDR2 is FYNNEI. The CDR3 reads CASNVGGASGNTIYF. In nucleotides, the CDR3 is TGTGCCAGCAATGTAGGGGGCGCCTCTGGAAACACCATATATTTT.